This TCR beta chain stems from a study of PD-1 blockade in classical Hodgkin lymphoma (dated by TCRdb to about 2020). As for the study more broadly: Nivolumab dosing was 3 mg/kg intravenously every 2 weeks, continuing until either disease progression or unacceptable toxicity. A peripheral blood immune signature of response to PD-1 blockade in classical Hodgkin lymphoma was defined using TCR beta sequencing and CyTOF. Study-level results and caveats: Lower diversity was seen in patients whose nivolumab began less than 1 year after ASCT, and these patients were left out of later analyses so that immune reconstitution would not confound the results. By C4D1, a significant rise was seen in CD4+ TCR diversity but not in CD8+ TCR diversity (p=0.0027 vs p=0.16), and the rise was most apparent among complete responders (p=0.02). Trial patients achieving complete response had baseline diversity similar to newly diagnosed patients, whereas partial responders and progressors had significantly lower diversity. Newly diagnosed patients were reported to have lower baseline TCR diversity than healthy donors, and relapsed/refractory patients were reported to have lower baseline TCR diversity still. The study covered only a single clinical trial cohort, and the causes of the repertoire differences, possibly disease activity or prior therapy, were still not defined.

Genomic DNA was extracted with the Qiagen DNeasy kit from unsorted PBMCs and from negatively selected CD4+ and CD8+ fractions. TCR beta CDR3 regions were amplified by immunoSEQ multiplex PCR using primers annealing to V and J segments. Amplification bias was minimized using a synthetic immune receptor repertoire, and residual bias was removed computationally after sequencing. On the authors' methods: Repertoire diversity was quantified as the Shannon entropy index using custom Python scripts. Unsorted, CD4+ and CD8+ repertoires were analyzed separately, except for combined analyses in which CD4+ and CD8+ sequences were merged in silico. A clone was considered expanded if an increase in frequency of at least 2-fold after treatment relative to C1D1 was found, and a pseudocount of 0.5 was applied to clones undetected at baseline. Clones with 0 or 1 copy at C1D1 were classified as singleton clones, and clones with 2 or more copies were classified as non-singleton clones. Clones expanded in unsorted samples were annotated as CD4+, CD8+ or unknown by matching protein sequences in sorted samples from the same patient. Wilcoxon tests on paired samples were used to test diversity changes from C1D1 to C4D1. TCRdb mirrors the immuneACCESS table, restricted to in-frame sequences. Some clones are absent from its copies; in checked studies, under half trace to an unresolved V gene, and the reason for the others is unknown. V, J and clone size are those of that table, while D and trimming were read from the DNA. Within this sample are under 20,000 clones, with over 60% of them counted one time only. The ten biggest clones cover around 40% of the sample.

To note about this clone: What this receptor recognizes is not known. The sample holds no much larger clone one base away, and base qualities are not on file.

Interpreted using the paper, the time point label stands for: cycle 4 day 1 (C4D1), after 6 weeks of nivolumab. Relapse after autologous stem cell transplantation had occurred in all trial patients, and cohorts A, B and C were distinguished by prior brentuximab vedotin exposure. The trial cohort was composed of under 70 patients with relapsed/refractory classical Hodgkin lymphoma, for whom complete response, partial response or progressive disease was recorded as best overall response. Trial patients were treated with single-agent nivolumab in the multi-cohort phase II CheckMate 205 trial. An independent review committee assessed best overall response using the 2007 International Working Group response criteria. Trial PBMCs were collected immediately before nivolumab initiation (C1D1) and during therapy at cycle 2 day 1 and cycle 4 day 1. Peripheral blood was collected in 8 mL Vacutainer Cell Preparation Tubes, from which PBMCs were isolated by centrifugation and then cryopreserved.

The V end loses 1 base and the J end loses 8 bases, and a stretch of 18 bases separates them. The CDR1 and CDR2 encoded by the germline V gene (reference sequence) are MNHNY and SVGAGI. Its CDR3 holds 16 amino acids, cysteine through phenylalanine. Only the CDR3 part of the read is kept: 48 bases, read in frame from the first base. The chain was built from TRBV6-6 and TRBJ2-1; the D assignment is uncertain and may be TRBD1 or TRBD2, with 5 bases supporting each. The clonotype was recovered from a human donor with classical Hodgkin lymphoma. The starting material was peripheral blood mononuclear cells (PBMCs), obtained before the fourth cycle of nivolumab. At the DNA level, the sequence is TGTGCCAGCAGTTACTTAGCCGGGACCCAGGGTCATGAGCAGTTCTTC. This is translated as CASSYLAGTQGHEQFF.